Given below is one T cell receptor (beta chain) in context. Original analysis: Amplifying reference gene primers gave estimates of nucleated cell counts. Some clones are missing from TCRdb's copy, which holds only in-frame ones; the method was immunoSEQ multiplex PCR. Clone size and V and J calls were adopted from that table, with D and trimming inferred from the DNA. The table has over 300,000 clones, 70% to 90% seen once. The data belong to a study of blood T cell repertoires in COVID-19. The CDR3 spans 12 residues. V dropped 6 bases and J dropped 16; count of bases not matched to a gene: 10. The clonotype originates from a woman aged 40 to 49 who had recovered from COVID-19. The chain has TRBV12-3 or TRBV12-4 and TRBJ1-3; 9 bases match TRBD1. Source material: PBMCs or T cells enriched from blood (not recorded which). The CDR3 sequence is CASSHPRGQGYF. CDR3 DNA sequence: TGTGCCAGCAGCCACCCTCGGGGACAGGGCTATTTT.